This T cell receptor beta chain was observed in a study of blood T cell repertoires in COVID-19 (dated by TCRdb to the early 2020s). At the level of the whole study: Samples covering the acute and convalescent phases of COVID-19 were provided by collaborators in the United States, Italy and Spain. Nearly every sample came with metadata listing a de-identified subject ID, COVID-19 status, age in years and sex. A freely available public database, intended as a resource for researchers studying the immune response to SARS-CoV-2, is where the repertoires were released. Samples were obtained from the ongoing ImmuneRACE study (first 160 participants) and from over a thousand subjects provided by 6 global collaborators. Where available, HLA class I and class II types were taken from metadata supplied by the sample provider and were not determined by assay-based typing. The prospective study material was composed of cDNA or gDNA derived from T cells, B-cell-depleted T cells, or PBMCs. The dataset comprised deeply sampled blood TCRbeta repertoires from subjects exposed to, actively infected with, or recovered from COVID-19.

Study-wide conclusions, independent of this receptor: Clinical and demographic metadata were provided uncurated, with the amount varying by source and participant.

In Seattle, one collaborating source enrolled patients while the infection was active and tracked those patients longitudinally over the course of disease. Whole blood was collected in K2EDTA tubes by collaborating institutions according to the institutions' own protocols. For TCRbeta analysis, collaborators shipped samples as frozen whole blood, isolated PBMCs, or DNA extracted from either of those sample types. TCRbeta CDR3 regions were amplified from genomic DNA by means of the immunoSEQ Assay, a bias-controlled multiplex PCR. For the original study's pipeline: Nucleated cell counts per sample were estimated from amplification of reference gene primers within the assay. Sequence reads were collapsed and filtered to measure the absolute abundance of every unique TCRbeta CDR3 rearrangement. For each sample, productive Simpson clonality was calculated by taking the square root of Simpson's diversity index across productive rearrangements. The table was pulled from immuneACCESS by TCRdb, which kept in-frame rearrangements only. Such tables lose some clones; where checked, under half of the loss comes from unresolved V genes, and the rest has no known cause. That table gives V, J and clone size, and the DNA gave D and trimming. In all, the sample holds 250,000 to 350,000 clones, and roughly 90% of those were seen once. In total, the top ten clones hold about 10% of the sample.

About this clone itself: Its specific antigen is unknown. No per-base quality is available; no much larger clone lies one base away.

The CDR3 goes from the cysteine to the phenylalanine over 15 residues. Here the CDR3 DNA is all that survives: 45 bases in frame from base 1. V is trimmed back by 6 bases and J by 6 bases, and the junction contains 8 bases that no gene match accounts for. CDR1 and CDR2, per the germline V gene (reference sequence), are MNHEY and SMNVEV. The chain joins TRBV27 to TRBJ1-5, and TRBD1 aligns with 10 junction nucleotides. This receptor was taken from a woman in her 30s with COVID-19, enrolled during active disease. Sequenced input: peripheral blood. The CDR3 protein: CASSPRQGASQPQHF. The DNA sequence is TGTGCCAGCAGCCCTAGACAGGGGGCGAGTCAGCCCCAGCATTTT.